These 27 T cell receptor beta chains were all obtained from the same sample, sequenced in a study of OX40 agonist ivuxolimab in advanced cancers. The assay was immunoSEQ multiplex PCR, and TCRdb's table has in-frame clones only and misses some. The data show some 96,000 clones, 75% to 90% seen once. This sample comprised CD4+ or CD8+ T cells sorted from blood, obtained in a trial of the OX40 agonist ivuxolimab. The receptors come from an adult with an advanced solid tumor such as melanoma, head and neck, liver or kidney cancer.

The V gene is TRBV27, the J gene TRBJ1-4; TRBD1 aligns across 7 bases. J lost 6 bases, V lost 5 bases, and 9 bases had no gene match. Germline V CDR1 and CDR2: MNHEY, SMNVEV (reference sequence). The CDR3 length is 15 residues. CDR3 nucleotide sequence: TGTGCCAGCAGTCCCAGACAGGGTAACTATGAAAAACTGTTTTTT. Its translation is CASSPRQGNYEKLFF.

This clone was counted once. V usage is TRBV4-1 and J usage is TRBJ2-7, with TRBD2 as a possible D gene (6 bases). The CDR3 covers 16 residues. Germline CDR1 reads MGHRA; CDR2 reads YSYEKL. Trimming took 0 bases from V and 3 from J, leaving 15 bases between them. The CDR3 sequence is CASSQDQVTGDYEQYF. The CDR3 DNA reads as TGCGCCAGCAGCCAAGATCAGGTGACGGGGGACTACGAGCAGTACTTC.

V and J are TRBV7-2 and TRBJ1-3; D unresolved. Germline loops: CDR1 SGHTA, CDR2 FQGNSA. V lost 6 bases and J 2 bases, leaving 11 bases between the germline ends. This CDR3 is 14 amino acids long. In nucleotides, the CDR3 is TGTGCCAGCAGATTGGCAGCTACTGGAAACACCATATATTTT. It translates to CASRLAATGNTIYF.

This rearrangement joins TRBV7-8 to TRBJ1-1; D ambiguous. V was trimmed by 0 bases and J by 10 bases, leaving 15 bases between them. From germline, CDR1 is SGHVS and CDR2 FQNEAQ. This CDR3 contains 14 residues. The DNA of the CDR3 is TGTGCCAGCAGCTTAGCGAAGGGATCAACGGGAGCTTTCTTT. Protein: CASSLAKGSTGAFF.

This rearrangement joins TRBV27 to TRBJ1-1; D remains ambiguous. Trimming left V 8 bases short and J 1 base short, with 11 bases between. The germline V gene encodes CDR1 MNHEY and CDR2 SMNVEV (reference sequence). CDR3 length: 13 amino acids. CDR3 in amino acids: CASRNTANTEAFF. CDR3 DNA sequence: TGTGCCAGCCGGAATACAGCGAACACTGAAGCTTTCTTT.

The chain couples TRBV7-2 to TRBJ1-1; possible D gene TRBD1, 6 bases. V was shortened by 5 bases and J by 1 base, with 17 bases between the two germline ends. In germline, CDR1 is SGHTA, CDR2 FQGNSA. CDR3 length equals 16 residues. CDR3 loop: CASSRTSGTPNTEAFF. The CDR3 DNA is TGTGCCAGCAGCCGAACCTCCGGGACACCGAACACTGAAGCTTTCTTT.

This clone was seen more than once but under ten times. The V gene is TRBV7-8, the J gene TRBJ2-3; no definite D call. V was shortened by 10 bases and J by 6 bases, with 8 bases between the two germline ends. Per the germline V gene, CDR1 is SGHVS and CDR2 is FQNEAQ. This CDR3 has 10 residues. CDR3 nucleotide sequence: TGTGCCAATGGGCGGGATACGCAGTATTTT. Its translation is CANGRDTQYF.

Written as DNA, the CDR3 is TGTGCCAGTAGTATATTCCGTAGGACTAGCGGGAGTAATGAGCAGTTCTTC. It codes for CASSIFRRTSGSNEQFF. The rearrangement joins TRBV19 to TRBJ2-1; 13 bases agree with TRBD2. The germline gives CDR1 LNHDA, CDR2 SQIVND (reference sequence). The CDR3 has 17 amino acids. The trim removed 2 bases at V and 7 bases at J, leaving 8 bases unmatched.

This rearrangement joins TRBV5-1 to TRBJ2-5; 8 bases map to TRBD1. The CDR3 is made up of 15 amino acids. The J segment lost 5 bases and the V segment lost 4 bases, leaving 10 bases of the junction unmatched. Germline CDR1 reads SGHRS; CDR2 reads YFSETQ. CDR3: CASSPSGGSVETQYF. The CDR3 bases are TGCGCCAGCAGCCCGTCAGGGGGCTCGGTGGAGACCCAGTACTTC.

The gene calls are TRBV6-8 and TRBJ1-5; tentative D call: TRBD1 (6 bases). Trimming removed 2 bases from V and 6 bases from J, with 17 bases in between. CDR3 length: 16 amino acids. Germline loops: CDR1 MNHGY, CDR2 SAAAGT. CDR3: CASSYPIQGPGQPQHF. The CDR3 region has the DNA TGTGCCAGCAGTTACCCCATTCAGGGGCCGGGTCAGCCCCAGCATTTT.

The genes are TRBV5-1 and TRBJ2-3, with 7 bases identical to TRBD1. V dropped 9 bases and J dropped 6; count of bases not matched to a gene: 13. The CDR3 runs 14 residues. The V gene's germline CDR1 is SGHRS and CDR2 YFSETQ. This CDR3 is CATGKQGPWDTQYF. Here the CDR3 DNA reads TGCGCCACCGGAAAACAGGGGCCCTGGGATACGCAGTATTTT. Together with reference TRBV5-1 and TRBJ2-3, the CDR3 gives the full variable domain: KAGVTQTPRYLIKTRGQQVTLSCSPISGHRSVSWYQQTPGQGLQFLFEYFSETQRNKGNFPGRFSGRQFSNSRSEMNVSTLELGDSALYLCATGKQGPWDTQYFGPGTRLTVL.

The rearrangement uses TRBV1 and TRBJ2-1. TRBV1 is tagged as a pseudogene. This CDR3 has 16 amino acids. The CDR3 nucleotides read TGCACCAGCAGCCAAGACGTCCGGCACTCCTACAATGAGCAGTTCTTC. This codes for CTSSQDVRHSYNEQFF.

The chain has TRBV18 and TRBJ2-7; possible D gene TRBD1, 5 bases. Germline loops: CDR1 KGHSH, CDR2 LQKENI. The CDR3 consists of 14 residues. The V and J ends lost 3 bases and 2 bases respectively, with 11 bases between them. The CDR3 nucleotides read TGTGCCAGCTCACCGGTTAGGGGTACCTACGAGCAGTACTTC. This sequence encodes CASSPVRGTYEQYF. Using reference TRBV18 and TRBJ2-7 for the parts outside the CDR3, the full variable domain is NAGVMQNPRHLVRRRGQEARLRCSPMKGHSHVYWYRQLPEEGLKFMVYLQKENIIDESGMPKERFSAEFPKEGPSILRIQQVVRGDSAAYFCASSPVRGTYEQYFGPGTRLTVT.

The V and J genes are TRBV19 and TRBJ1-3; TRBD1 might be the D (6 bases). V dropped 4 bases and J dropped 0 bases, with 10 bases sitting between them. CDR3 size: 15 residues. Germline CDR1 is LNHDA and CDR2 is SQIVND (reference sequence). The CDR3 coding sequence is TGTGCCAGTAGTAAGACAGGCCTCTCTGGAAACACCATATATTTT. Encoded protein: CASSKTGLSGNTIYF.

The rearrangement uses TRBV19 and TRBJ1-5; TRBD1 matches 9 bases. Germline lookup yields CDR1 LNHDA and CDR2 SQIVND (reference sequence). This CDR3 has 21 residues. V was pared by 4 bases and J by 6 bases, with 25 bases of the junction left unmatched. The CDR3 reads CASSTVFIGTGYELEPQPQHF. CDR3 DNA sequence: TGTGCCAGTAGTACCGTGTTCATCGGGACAGGGTACGAATTGGAGCCTCAGCCCCAGCATTTT.

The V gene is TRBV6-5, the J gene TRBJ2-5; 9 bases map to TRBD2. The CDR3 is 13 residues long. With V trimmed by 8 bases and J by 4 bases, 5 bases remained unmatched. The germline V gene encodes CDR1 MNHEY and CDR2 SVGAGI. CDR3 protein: CASASGRTETQYF. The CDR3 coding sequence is TGTGCCAGCGCCAGCGGGAGGACAGAGACCCAGTACTTC.

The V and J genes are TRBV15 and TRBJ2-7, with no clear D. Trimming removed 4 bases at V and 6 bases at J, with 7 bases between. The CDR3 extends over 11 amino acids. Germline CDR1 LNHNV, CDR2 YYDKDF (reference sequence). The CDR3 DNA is TGTGCCACCAGCAACCTGGGCGAGCAGTACTTC. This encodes CATSNLGEQYF. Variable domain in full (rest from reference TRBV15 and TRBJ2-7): DAMVIQNPRYQVTQFGKPVTLSCSQTLNHNVMYWYQQKSSQAPKLLFHYYDKDFNNEADTPDNFQSRRPNTSFCFLDIRSPGLGDTAMYLCATSNLGEQYFGPGTRLTVT.

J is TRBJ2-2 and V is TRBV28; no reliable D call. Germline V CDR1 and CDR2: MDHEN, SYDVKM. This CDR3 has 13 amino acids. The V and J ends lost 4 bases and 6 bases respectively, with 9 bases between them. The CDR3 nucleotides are TGTGCCAGCAGTTCAACTCGATCCGGGGAGCTGTTTTTT. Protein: CASSSTRSGELFF.

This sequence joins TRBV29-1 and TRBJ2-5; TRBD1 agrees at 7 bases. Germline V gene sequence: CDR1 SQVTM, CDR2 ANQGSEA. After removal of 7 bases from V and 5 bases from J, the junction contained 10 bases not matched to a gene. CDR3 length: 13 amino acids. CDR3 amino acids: CSARQGRGETQYF. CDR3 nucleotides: TGCAGCGCTCGACAGGGTAGAGGGGAGACCCAGTACTTC.

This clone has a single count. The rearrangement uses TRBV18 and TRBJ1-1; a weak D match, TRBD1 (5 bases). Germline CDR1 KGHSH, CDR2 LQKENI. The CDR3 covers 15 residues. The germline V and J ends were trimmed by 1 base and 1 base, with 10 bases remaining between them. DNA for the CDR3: TGTGCCAGCTCACCACAAAAGGGGTCGAACACTGAAGCTTTCTTT. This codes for CASSPQKGSNTEAFF.

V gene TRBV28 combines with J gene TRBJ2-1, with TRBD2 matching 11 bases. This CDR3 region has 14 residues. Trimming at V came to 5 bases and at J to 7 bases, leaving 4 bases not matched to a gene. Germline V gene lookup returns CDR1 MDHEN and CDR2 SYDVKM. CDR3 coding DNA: TGTGCCAGCAGTACTAGCGGGAGAAGGAATGAGCAGTTCTTC. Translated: CASSTSGRRNEQFF.

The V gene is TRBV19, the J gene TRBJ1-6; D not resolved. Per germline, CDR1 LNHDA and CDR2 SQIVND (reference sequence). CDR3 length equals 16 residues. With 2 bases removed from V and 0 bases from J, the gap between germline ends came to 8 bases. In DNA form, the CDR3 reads TGTGCCAGTAGTATAAACAGAAGCTCCTATAATTCACCCCTCCACTTT. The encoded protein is CASSINRSSYNSPLHF.

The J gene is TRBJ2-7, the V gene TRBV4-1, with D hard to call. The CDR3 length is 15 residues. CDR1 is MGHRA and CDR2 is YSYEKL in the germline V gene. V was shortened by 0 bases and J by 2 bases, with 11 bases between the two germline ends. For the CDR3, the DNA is TGCGCCAGCAGCCAAGATCGGGCAACTACCTACGAGCAGTACTTC. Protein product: CASSQDRATTYEQYF.

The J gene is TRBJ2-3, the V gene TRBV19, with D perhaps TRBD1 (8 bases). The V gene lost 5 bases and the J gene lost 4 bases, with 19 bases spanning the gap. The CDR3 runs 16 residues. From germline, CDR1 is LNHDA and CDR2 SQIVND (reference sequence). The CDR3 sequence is CASSARTGRGSDTQYF. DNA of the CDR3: TGTGCCAGTAGTGCTCGGACAGGGCGGGGGTCAGATACGCAGTATTTT.

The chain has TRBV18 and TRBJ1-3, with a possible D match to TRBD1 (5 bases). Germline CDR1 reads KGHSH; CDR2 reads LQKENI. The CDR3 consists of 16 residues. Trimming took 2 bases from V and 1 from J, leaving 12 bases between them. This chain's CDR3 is CASSPKSQGSGNTIYF. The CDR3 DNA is TGTGCCAGCTCACCAAAATCGCAGGGTTCTGGAAACACCATATATTTT. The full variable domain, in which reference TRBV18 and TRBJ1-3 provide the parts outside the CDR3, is NAGVMQNPRHLVRRRGQEARLRCSPMKGHSHVYWYRQLPEEGLKFMVYLQKENIIDESGMPKERFSAEFPKEGPSILRIQQVVRGDSAAYFCASSPKSQGSGNTIYFGEGSWLTVV.

Written as DNA, the CDR3 is TGTGCCAGCAGTCCTAGCGGGAGGTTCCTAGCCAAAAACATTCAGTACTTC. Protein: CASSPSGRFLAKNIQYF. The chain uses TRBV28 and TRBJ2-4; 11 bases match TRBD2. The trim removed 5 bases at V and 0 bases at J, leaving 6 bases unmatched. The CDR3 length is 17 residues. CDR1 is MDHEN and CDR2 is SYDVKM in the germline V gene. Combining the CDR3 with reference TRBV28 and TRBJ2-4 gives the whole variable domain DVKVTQSSRYLVKRTGEKVFLECVQDMDHENMFWYRQDPGLGLRLIYFSYDVKMKEKGDIPEGYSVSREKKERFSLILESASTNQTSMYLCASSPSGRFLAKNIQYFGAGTRLSVL.

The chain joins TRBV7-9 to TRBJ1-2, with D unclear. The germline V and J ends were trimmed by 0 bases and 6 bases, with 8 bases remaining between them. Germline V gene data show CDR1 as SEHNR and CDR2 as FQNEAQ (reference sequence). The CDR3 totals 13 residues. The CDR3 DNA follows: TGTGCCAGCAGCTTAGCGAATGTGGATGGCTACACCTTC. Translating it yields CASSLANVDGYTF.